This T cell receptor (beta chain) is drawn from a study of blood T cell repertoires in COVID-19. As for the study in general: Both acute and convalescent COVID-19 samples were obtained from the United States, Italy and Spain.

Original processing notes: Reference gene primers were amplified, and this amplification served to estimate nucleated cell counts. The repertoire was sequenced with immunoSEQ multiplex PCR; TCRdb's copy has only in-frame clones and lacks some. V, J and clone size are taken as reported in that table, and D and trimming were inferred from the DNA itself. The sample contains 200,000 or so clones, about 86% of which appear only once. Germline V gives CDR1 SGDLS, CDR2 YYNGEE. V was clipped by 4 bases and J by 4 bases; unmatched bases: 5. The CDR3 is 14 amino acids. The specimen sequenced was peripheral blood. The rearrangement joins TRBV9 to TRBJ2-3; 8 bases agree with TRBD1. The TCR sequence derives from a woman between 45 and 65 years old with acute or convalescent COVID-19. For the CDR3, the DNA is TGTGCCAGCAGCCCGCGGACAGGGTCAGATACGCAGTATTTT. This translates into CASSPRTGSDTQYF.